These T cell receptor beta chains were read from a single sample in a study of CD8+CD57+ T cells in acquired aplastic anemia. TCRdb redid the calling of the reads with MiXCR, one entry per CDR3 protein. The data show about 180,000 distinct CDR3 sequences, with less than 55% seen just once and under 3.5% held by the top ten. Specimen: sorted CD4+, CD8+, or CD8+CD57+ T cells (not recorded which) from PBMCs. The receptors were sampled from a human donor in good health. CDR3s leave out the opening cysteine and the closing phenylalanine or tryptophan. The order of the fields is V gene, clone size, J gene, CDR3 protein. Only part of the rows carry a size: once, few, many, or a class if the clone is expanded.

v_call: TRBV15
clone_size: NA
j_call: TRBJ2-7
cdr3_aa: ATSRAQKSYEQY

v_call: TRBV24-1
clone_size: NA
j_call: TRBJ1-2
cdr3_aa: ATSDRKQGTYGYT

v_call: TRBV4-2
clone_size: NA
j_call: TRBJ2-7
cdr3_aa: ASSPSDRVGEQY

v_call: TRBV4-1
clone_size: many
j_call: TRBJ2-7
cdr3_aa: ASSQVGSPRRSYEQY

v_call: TRBV2
clone_size: NA
j_call: TRBJ1-5
cdr3_aa: ASSAGFNRPQH

v_call: TRBV28
clone_size: NA
j_call: TRBJ1-4
cdr3_aa: ASKHRANNEKLF

v_call: TRBV30
clone_size: NA
j_call: TRBJ1-1
cdr3_aa: AWSEARHTEAF

v_call: TRBV6-5
clone_size: many
j_call: TRBJ1-1
cdr3_aa: ASSYGSSGTEAF

v_call: TRBV7-2
clone_size: NA
j_call: TRBJ2-7
cdr3_aa: ASSPLWDRAYEQY

v_call: TRBV29-1
clone_size: few
j_call: TRBJ2-7
cdr3_aa: SVLSAGLRGEQY

v_call: TRBV7-3
clone_size: NA
j_call: TRBJ2-7
cdr3_aa: ASSQDPTYEQY

v_call: TRBV7-8
clone_size: NA
j_call: TRBJ1-5
cdr3_aa: ASSLGTNQPQH

v_call: TRBV7-3
clone_size: many
j_call: TRBJ1-1
cdr3_aa: ASSLTSWNTEAF

v_call: TRBV6-1
clone_size: NA
j_call: TRBJ2-2
cdr3_aa: ASRDGTINTGELF

v_call: TRBV2
clone_size: NA
j_call: TRBJ2-6
cdr3_aa: ASSDRGSGANVLT

v_call: TRBV19
clone_size: many
j_call: TRBJ2-1
cdr3_aa: ASSIGEGNEQF

v_call: TRBV7-3
clone_size: many
j_call: TRBJ2-3
cdr3_aa: ASSLSVLDTQY

v_call: TRBV4-1
clone_size: NA
j_call: TRBJ1-4
cdr3_aa: ASSQTGLGGGDEKLF

v_call: TRBV10-3
clone_size: few
j_call: TRBJ2-5
cdr3_aa: AISAGSGDQETQY

v_call: TRBV9
clone_size: many
j_call: TRBJ2-2
cdr3_aa: ASSVGWTSGRAAGELF

v_call: TRBV7-3
clone_size: NA
j_call: TRBJ2-1
cdr3_aa: ASSLMAGQGVYEQF

v_call: TRBV7-9
clone_size: NA
j_call: TRBJ2-7
cdr3_aa: ASRSGRTYEQY

v_call: TRBV6-5
clone_size: many
j_call: TRBJ2-3
cdr3_aa: ASSNNLLRTDTQY

v_call: TRBV25-1
clone_size: NA
j_call: TRBJ1-2
cdr3_aa: ASSVSLGQGDYGYT

v_call: TRBV24-1
clone_size: few
j_call: TRBJ2-2
cdr3_aa: ATRGQGAGELF

v_call: TRBV6-5
clone_size: many
j_call: TRBJ1-2
cdr3_aa: ASSYSGGSYGYT

v_call: TRBV20-1
clone_size: NA
j_call: TRBJ2-3
cdr3_aa: SAQRTGGHTDTQY

v_call: TRBV9
clone_size: few
j_call: TRBJ2-7
cdr3_aa: ASSPGVAGDGEQY

v_call: TRBV29-1
clone_size: NA
j_call: TRBJ1-1
cdr3_aa: SVELRQGEAF

v_call: TRBV28
clone_size: few
j_call: TRBJ1-4
cdr3_aa: AGGRNEKLF

v_call: TRBV7-3
clone_size: NA
j_call: TRBJ2-5
cdr3_aa: ASSGALQETQY

v_call: TRBV7-9
clone_size: many
j_call: TRBJ1-6
cdr3_aa: ASSLAGQGYNSPLH

v_call: TRBV12-3/TRBV12-4
clone_size: once
j_call: TRBJ1-2
cdr3_aa: ASSFSRTEGYT

v_call: TRBV7-6
clone_size: many
j_call: TRBJ2-7
cdr3_aa: ASSSRTIYEQY

v_call: TRBV12-3/TRBV12-4
clone_size: NA
j_call: TRBJ1-1
cdr3_aa: ASSFSPNAEAF

v_call: TRBV20-1
clone_size: many
j_call: TRBJ1-6
cdr3_aa: SAHPRAGSYNSPLH

v_call: TRBV6-1
clone_size: NA
j_call: TRBJ1-5
cdr3_aa: ASRDTGSNQPQH

v_call: TRBV3-1
clone_size: NA
j_call: TRBJ1-3
cdr3_aa: ASSQDTPGPSGNTIY

v_call: TRBV28
clone_size: many
j_call: TRBJ2-3
cdr3_aa: ASSLTGNTDTQY

v_call: TRBV2
clone_size: NA
j_call: TRBJ1-2
cdr3_aa: ASSVKGQGRGYT

v_call: TRBV6-1
clone_size: NA
j_call: TRBJ1-5
cdr3_aa: ASSEARGGNQPQH

v_call: TRBV27
clone_size: few
j_call: TRBJ2-2
cdr3_aa: ASSLAGLAEPTGELF

v_call: TRBV20-1
clone_size: once
j_call: TRBJ1-1
cdr3_aa: SAFEGAVTEAF

v_call: TRBV5-1
clone_size: NA
j_call: TRBJ1-4
cdr3_aa: ASSSGTNDNEKLF

v_call: TRBV5-1
clone_size: NA
j_call: TRBJ1-6
cdr3_aa: ASSLDLTGGVSPLH

v_call: TRBV11-1
clone_size: NA
j_call: TRBJ2-4
cdr3_aa: ASSLAGGSKNIQY

v_call: TRBV20-1
clone_size: many
j_call: TRBJ2-1
cdr3_aa: SARSVNNEQF

v_call: TRBV6-1
clone_size: NA
j_call: TRBJ1-5
cdr3_aa: ASQGQLGYSNQPQH

v_call: TRBV25-1
clone_size: NA
j_call: TRBJ2-1
cdr3_aa: ARQGRSSYNEQF

v_call: TRBV7-8
clone_size: NA
j_call: TRBJ2-2
cdr3_aa: ASSLERKVGGLF

v_call: TRBV10-3
clone_size: NA
j_call: TRBJ2-7
cdr3_aa: AISARDGYEQY

v_call: TRBV2
clone_size: NA
j_call: TRBJ2-5
cdr3_aa: ASSYGLADEY

v_call: TRBV10-3
clone_size: NA
j_call: TRBJ2-7
cdr3_aa: ASSPSDRVGYEQY

v_call: TRBV6-5
clone_size: many
j_call: TRBJ1-5
cdr3_aa: ASSLQGDQPQH